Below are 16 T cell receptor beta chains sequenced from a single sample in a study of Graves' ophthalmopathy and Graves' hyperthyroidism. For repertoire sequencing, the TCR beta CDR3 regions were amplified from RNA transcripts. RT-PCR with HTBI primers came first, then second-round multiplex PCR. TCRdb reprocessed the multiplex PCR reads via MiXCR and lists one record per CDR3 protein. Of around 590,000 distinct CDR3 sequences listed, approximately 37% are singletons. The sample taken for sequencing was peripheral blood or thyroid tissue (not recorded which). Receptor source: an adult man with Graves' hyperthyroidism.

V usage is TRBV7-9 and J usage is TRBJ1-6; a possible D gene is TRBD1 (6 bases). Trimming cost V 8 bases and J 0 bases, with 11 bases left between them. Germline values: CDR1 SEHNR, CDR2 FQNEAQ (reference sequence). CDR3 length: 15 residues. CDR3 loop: CASHRDNSYNSPLHF. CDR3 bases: TGTGCCAGCCACCGGGACAACTCCTATAATTCACCCCTCCACTTT.

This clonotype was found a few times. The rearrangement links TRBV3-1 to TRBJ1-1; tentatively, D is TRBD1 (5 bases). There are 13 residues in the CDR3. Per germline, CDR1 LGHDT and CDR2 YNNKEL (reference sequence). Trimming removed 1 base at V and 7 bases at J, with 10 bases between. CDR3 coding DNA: TGTGCCAGCAGCCAAGCAGGGAGAATTGAAGCTTTCTTT. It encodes CASSQAGRIEAFF.

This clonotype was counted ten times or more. The CDR3 coding sequence is TGTGCCAGTGGGGACGGAAAAATTAATTCACCCCTCCACTTT. Translating gives CASGDGKINSPLHF. The rearrangement uses TRBV19 and TRBJ1-6, with D possibly matching TRBD1 (5 bases). Per the germline V gene, CDR1 is LNHDA and CDR2 is SQIVND (reference sequence). Trimming removed 8 bases from V and 6 bases from J, with 14 bases in between. The CDR3 runs to 14 residues.

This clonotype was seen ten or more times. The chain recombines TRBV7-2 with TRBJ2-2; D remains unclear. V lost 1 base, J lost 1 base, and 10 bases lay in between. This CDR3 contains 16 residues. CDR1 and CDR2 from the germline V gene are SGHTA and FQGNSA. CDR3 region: CASSLVVGLNTGELFF. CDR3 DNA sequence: TGTGCCAGCAGCTTAGTGGTTGGGTTGAACACCGGGGAGCTGTTTTTT.

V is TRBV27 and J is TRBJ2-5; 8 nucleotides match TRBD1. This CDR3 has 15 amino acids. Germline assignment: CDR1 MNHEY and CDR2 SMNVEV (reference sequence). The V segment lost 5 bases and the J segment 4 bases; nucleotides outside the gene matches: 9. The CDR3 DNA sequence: TGTGCCAGCAGTACAGATGCAGGGGGCGGAGAGACCCAGTACTTC. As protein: CASSTDAGGGETQYF.

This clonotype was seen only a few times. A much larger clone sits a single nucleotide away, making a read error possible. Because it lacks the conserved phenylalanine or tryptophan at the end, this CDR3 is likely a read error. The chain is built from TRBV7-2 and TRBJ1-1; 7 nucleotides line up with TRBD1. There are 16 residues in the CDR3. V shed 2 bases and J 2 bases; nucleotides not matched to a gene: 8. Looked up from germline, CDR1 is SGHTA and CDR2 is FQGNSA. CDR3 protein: CASSLTDRAGNTEAFS. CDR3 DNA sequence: TGTGCCAGCAGCTTAACCGACAGGGCCGGTAACACTGAAGCTTTCTCT.

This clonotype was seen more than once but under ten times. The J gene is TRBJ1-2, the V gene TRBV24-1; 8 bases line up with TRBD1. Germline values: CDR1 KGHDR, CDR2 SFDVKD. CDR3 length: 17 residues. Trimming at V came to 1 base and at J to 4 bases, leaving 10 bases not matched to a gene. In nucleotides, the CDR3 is TGTGCCACCAGTGATTTCGCCATCCAGGGGGCAGGCTATGGCTACACCTTC. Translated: CATSDFAIQGAGYGYTF.

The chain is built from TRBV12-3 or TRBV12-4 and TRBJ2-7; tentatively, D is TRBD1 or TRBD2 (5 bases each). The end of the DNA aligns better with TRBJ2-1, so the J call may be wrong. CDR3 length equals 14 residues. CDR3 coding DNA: TGTGCCAGCACCCTACCAGGGACCCACAATGAGCAGTTCTTC. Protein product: CASTLPGTHNEQFF.

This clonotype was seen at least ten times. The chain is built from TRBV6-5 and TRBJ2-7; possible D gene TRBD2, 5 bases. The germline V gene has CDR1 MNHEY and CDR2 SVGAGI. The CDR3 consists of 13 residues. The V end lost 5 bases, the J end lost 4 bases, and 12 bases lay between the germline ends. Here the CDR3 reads CASSQPGDYEQYF. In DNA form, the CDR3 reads TGTGCCAGCAGTCAACCCGGGGATTACGAGCAGTACTTC.

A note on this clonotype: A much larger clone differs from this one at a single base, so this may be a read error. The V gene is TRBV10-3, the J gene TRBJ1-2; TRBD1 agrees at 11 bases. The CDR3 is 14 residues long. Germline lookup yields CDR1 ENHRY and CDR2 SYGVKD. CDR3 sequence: CATQGQGDNYGYAF. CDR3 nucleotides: TGTGCCACCCAGGGACAGGGGGATAACTATGGCTACGCCTTC.

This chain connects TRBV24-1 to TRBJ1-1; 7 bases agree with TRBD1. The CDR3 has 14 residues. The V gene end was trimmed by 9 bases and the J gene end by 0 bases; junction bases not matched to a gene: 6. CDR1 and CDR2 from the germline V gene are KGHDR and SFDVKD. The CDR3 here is CATGQTGLNTEAFF. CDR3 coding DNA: TGTGCCACCGGACAGACAGGGTTGAACACTGAAGCTTTCTTT.

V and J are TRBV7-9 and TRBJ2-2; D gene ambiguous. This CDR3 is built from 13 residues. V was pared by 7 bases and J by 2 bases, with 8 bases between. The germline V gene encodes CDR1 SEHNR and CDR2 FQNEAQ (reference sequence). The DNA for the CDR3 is TGTGCCAGCATACACCGAAACACCGGGGAGCTGTTTTTT. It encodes CASIHRNTGELFF.

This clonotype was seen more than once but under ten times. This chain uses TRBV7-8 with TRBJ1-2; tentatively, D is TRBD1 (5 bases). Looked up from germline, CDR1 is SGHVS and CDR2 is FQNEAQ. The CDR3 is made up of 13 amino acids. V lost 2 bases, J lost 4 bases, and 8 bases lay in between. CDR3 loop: CASSLMDIYGYTF. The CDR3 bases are TGTGCCAGCAGCTTAATGGACATCTATGGCTACACCTTC.

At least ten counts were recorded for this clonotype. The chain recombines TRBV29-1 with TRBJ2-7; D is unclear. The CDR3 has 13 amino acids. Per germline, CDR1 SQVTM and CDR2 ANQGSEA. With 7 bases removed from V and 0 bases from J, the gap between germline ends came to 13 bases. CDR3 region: CSALSHNSYEQYF. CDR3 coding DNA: TGCAGCGCTCTATCTCATAACTCCTACGAGCAGTACTTC.

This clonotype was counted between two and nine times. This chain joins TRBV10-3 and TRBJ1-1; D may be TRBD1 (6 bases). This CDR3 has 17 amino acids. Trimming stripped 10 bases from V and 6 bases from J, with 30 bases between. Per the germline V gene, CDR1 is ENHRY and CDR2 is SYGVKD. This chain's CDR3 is CATRTAPGRGHSAEAFF. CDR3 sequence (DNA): TGTGCCACCCGGACGGCCCCAGGGAGGGGACACTCGGCTGAAGCTTTCTTT.

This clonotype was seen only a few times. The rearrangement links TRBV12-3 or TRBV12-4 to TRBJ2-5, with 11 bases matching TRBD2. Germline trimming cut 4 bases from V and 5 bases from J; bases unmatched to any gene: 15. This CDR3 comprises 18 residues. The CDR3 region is CASSSPPLAGGRIETQYF. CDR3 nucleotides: TGTGCCAGCAGTTCCCCTCCCCTAGCGGGAGGACGCATTGAGACCCAGTACTTC.